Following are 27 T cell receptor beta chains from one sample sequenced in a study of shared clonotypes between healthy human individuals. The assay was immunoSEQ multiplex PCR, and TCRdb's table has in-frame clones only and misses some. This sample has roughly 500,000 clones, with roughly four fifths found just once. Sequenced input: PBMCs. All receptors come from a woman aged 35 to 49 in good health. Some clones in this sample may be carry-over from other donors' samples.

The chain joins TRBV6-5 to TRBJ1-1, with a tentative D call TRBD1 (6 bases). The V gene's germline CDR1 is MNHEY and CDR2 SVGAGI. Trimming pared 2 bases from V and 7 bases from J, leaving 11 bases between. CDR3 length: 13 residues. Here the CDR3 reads CASSYNRVFEAFF. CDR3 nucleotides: TGTGCCAGCAGTTACAACAGGGTTTTTGAAGCTTTCTTT.

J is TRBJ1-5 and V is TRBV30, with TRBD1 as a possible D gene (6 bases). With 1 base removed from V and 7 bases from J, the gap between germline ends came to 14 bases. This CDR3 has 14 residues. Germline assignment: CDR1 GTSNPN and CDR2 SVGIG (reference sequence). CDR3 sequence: CAWSAGGGGQPQHF. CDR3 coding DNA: TGTGCCTGGAGTGCCGGTGGGGGCGGGCAGCCCCAGCATTTT.

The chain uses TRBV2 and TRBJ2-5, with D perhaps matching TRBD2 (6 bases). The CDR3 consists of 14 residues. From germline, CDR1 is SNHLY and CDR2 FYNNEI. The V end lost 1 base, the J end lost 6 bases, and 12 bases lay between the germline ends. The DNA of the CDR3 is TGTGCCAGCAGTGAAGACGGGGAGGCCCAGACCCAGTACTTC. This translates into CASSEDGEAQTQYF.

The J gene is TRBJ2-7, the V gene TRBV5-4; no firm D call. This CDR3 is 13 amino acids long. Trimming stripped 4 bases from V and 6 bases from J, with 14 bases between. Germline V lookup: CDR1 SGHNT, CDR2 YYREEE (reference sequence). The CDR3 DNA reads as TGTGCCAGCAGCCCTGACTGGGCCCGCGAGCAGTACTTC. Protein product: CASSPDWAREQYF. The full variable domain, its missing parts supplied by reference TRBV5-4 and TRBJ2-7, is ETGVTQSPTHLIKTRGQQVTLRCSSQSGHNTVSWYQQALGQGPQFIFQYYREEENGRGNFPPRFSGLQFPNYSSELNVNALELDDSALYLCASSPDWAREQYFGPGTRLTVT.

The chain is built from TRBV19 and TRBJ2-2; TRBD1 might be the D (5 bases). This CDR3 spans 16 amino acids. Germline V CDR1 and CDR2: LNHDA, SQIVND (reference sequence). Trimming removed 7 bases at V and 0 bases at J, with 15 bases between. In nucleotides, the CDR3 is TGTGCCAGTAATAGTAGGACACTATCGAACACCGGGGAGCTGTTTTTT. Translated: CASNSRTLSNTGELFF.

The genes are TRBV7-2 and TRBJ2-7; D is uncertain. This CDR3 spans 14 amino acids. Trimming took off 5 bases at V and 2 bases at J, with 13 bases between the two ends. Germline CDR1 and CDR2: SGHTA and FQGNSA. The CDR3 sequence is CASSPSWQTYEQYF. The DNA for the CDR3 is TGTGCCAGCAGCCCAAGCTGGCAGACCTACGAGCAGTACTTC.

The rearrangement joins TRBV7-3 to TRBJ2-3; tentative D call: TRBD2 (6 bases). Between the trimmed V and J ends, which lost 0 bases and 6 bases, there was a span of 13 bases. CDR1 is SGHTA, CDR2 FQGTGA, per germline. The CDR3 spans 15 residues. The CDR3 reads CASSLTGLVGDTQYF. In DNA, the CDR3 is TGTGCCAGCAGCTTAACGGGACTTGTGGGTGATACGCAGTATTTT.

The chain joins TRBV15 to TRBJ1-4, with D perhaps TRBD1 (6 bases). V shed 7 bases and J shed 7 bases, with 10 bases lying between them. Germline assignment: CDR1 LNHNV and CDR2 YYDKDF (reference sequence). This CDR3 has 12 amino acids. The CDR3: CATTSTGEKLFF. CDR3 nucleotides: TGTGCCACCACCTCGACAGGTGAAAAACTGTTTTTT. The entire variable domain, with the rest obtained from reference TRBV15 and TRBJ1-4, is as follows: DAMVIQNPRYQVTQFGKPVTLSCSQTLNHNVMYWYQQKSSQAPKLLFHYYDKDFNNEADTPDNFQSRRPNTSFCFLDIRSPGLGDTAMYLCATTSTGEKLFFGSGTQLSVL.

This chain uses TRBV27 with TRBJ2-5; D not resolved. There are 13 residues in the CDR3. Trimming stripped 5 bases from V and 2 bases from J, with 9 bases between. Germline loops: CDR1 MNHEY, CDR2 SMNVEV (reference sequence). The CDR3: CASSPRGQETQYF. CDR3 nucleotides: TGTGCCAGCAGTCCCCGCGGTCAAGAGACCCAGTACTTC.

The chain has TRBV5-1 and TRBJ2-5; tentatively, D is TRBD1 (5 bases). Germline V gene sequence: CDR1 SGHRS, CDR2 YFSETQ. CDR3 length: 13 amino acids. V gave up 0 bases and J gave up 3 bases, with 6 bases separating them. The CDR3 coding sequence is TGCGCCAGCAGCTTGGAAGGGGAAGAGACCCAGTACTTC. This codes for CASSLEGEETQYF.

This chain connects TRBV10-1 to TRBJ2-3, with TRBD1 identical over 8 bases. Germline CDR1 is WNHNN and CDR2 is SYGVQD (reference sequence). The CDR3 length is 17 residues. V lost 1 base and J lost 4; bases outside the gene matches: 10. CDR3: CASSELTVTGASDTQYF. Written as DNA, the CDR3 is TGCGCCAGCAGTGAGTTAACCGTGACAGGGGCCTCAGATACGCAGTATTTT.

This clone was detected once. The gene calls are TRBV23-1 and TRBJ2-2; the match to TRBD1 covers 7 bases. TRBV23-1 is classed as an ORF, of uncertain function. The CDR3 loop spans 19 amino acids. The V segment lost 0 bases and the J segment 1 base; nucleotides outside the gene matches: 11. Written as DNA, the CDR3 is TGCGCCAGCAGTCAATCCAGGGGACAGCCAATTCAGAACACCGGGGAGCTGTTTTTT. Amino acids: CASSQSRGQPIQNTGELFF.

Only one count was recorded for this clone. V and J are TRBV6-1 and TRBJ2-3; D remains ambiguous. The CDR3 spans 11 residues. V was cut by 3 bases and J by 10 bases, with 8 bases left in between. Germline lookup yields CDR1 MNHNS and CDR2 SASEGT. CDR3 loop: CASSDPSSQYF. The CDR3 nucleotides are TGTGCCAGCAGTGATCCGTCTTCGCAGTATTTT.

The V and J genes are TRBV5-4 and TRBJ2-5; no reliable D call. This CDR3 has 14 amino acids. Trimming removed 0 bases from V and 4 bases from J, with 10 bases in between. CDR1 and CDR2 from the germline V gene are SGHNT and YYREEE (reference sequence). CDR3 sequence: CASSLGQARETQYF. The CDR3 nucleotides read TGTGCCAGCAGCTTGGGGCAGGCCCGAGAGACCCAGTACTTC. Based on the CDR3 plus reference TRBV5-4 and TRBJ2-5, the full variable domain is ETGVTQSPTHLIKTRGQQVTLRCSSQSGHNTVSWYQQALGQGPQFIFQYYREEENGRGNFPPRFSGLQFPNYSSELNVNALELDDSALYLCASSLGQARETQYFGPGTRLLVL.

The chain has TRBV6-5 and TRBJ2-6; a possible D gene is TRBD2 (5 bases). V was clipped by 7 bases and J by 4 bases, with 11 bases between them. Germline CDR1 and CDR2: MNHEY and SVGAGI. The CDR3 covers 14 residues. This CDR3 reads CASKAGSGANVLTF. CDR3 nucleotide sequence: TGTGCCAGCAAGGCGGGCTCCGGGGCCAACGTCCTGACTTTC.

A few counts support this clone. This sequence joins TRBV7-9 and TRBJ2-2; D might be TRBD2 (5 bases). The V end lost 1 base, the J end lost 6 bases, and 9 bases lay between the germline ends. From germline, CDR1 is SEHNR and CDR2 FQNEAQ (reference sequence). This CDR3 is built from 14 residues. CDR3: CASSLDTRPGELFF. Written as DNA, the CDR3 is TGTGCCAGCAGCTTAGATACTAGGCCCGGGGAGCTGTTTTTT.

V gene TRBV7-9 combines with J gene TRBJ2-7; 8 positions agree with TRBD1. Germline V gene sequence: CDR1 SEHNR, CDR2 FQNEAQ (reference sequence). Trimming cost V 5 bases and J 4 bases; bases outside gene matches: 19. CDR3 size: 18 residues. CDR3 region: CASSQEVFVGTGTYEQYF. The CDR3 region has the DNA TGTGCCAGCAGCCAAGAGGTATTCGTTGGGACAGGAACTTACGAGCAGTACTTC.

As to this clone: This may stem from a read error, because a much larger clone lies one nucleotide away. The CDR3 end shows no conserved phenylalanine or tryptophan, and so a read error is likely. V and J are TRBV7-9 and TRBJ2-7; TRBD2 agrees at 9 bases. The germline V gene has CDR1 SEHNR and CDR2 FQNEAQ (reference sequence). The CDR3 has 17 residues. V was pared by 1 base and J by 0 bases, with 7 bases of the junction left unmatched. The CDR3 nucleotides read TGTGCCAGCAGCTTAGTTTCGCTAGCGGGAACCTCCTACGAGCAGTACCTC. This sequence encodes CASSLVSLAGTSYEQYL.

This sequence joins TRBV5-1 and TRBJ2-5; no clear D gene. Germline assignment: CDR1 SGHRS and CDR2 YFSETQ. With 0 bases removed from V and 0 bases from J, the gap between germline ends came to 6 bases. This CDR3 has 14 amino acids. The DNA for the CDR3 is TGCGCCAGCAGCTTGGGGCAGCACCAAGAGACCCAGTACTTC. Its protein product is CASSLGQHQETQYF.

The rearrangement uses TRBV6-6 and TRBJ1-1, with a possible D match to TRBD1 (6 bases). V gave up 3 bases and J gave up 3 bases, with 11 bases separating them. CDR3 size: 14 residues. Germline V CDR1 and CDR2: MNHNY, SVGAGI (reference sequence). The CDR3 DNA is TGTGCCAGCAGTTATAACTCAGGGGACACTGAAGCTTTCTTT. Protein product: CASSYNSGDTEAFF.

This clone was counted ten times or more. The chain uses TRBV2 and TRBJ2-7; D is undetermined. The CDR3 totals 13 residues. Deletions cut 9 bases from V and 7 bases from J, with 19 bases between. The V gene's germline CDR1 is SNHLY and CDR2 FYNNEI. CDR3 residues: CASEGRVDGEQYF. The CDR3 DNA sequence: TGTGCCAGTGAAGGACGGGTTGACGGTGAGCAGTACTTC. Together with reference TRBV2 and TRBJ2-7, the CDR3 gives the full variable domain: EPEVTQTPSHQVTQMGQEVILRCVPISNHLYFYWYRQILGQKVEFLVSFYNNEISEKSEIFDDQFSVERPDGSNFTLKIRSTKLEDSAMYFCASEGRVDGEQYFGPGTRLTVT.

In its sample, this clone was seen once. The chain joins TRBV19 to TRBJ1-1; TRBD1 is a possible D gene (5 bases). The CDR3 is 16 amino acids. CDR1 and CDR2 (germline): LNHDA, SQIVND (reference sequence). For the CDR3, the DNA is TGTTCAACATCCTCCGGGGGGGGAATACCGAACACTGAAGCTTTCTTT. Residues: CSTSSGGGIPNTEAFF.

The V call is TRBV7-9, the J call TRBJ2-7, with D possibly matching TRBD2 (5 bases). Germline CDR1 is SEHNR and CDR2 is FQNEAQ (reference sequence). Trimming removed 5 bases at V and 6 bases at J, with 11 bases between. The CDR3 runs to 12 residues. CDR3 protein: CASSQEGGEQYF. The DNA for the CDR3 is TGTGCCAGCAGCCAAGAGGGTGGCGAGCAGTACTTC.

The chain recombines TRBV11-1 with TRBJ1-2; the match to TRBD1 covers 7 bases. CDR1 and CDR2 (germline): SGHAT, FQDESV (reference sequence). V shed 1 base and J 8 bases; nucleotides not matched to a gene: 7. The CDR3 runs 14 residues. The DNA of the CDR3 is TGTGCCAGCAGCTTAGATACAGGGGCACCCGGCTACACCTTC. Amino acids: CASSLDTGAPGYTF.

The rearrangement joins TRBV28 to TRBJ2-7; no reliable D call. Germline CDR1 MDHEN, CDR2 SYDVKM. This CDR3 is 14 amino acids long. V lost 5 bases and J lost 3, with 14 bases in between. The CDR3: CASSPPAEYYEQYF. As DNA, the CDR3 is TGTGCCAGCAGTCCCCCTGCCGAGTACTACGAGCAGTACTTC.

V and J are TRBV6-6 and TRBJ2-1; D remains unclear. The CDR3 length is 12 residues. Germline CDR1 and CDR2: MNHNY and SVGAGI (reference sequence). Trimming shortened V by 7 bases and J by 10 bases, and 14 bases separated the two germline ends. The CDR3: CASTDSYGEQFF. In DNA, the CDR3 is TGTGCCAGCACCGACTCGTATGGGGAGCAGTTCTTC.

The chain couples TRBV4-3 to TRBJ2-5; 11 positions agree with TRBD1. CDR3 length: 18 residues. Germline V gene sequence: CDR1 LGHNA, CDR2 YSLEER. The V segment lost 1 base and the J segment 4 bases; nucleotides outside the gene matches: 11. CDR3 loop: CASSQGYTGQGARETQYF. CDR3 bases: TGCGCCAGCAGCCAAGGATATACCGGACAGGGGGCTCGAGAGACCCAGTACTTC.